This is a list of T cell receptor beta chains from one sample in a study of blood T cell repertoires in COVID-19. The method was immunoSEQ multiplex PCR; TCRdb's version includes in-frame clones alone and lacks a portion of them. Among about 99,000 clones listed, roughly nine tenths were seen once. The sequenced material came from peripheral blood. The origin of the receptors is a human donor in a cohort sampled during active COVID-19. Both conserved end residues are part of each CDR3. Expanded clones get a size class; other rows say once, few or many, or leave the size out.

>TRBV12-5|-
CASGLARTGGAFF
>TRBV11-1|-
CASSSGAAEKLFF
>TRBV28|-
CASSSRRDGRQRNPGNTIYF
>TRBV4-2|-
CASSQDGTSATYEQYF
>TRBV3-1/TRBV3-2|-
CASSQVLRDRGTEAFF
>TRBV5-1|-
CASSLQGIEQYF
>TRBV5-1|few
CASGPTGVGGEKLFF
>TRBV19|-
CASSNNPGQGSHHLGYGYTF
>TRBV28|-
CASSSPGGTASSYEQYF
>TRBV24-1|-
CATSDYGTGTSTDTQYF
>TRBV28|few
CASSLAGGLREQYF
>TRBV4-3|once
CASSQGGMNTEAFF
>TRBV12-5|-
CASGLVHLADTDTQYF
>TRBV28|-
CASNSGRRGNEQFF
>TRBV5-1|-
CASSRRNPWDREYEQYF
>TRBV7-8|-
CASSQNAGQGINEQFF
>TRBV9|once
CASSASGLLSGADTQYF
>TRBV27|-
CASSLTRGTEAFF
>TRBV4-2|-
CASSPRERARTEAFF
>TRBV13|-
CASTRGTDTQYF
>TRBV19|many
CASSGGQGYNSPLHF
>TRBV19|-
CASSITGGANTEAFF
>TRBV28|once
CASTPSGLTDTQYF
>TRBV27|-
CASSTGNYGYTF
>TRBV6-5|-
CASRPRDRVYSPLHF
>TRBV5-1|few
CASSLEQGRYGYTF